A selection of T cell receptor beta chains follows, all from one sample in a study of human T cells and chemical hapten exposure. One entry per CDR3 protein, called by TCRdb with MiXCR from the RACE reads. The repertoire holds over 85,000 distinct CDR3 sequences, with 12% as singletons. The starting material was whole blood, obtained in connection with sensitization to the hapten diphenylcyclopropenone (DPC). These receptors came from a woman aged 40 to 50 with alopecia areata. Some clones in this sample may be carry-over from other donors' samples. Both conserved end residues are part of each CDR3. D genes are given only for firm matches. The listing skips clone size in some rows; elsewhere it reads once, few, many or a size class.

TRBJ2-5 | TRBV20-1 | TRBD2 | - | TGCAGTGCTATCGACTCTAGCGGCCCCCATGTCACCCAGTACTTC | CSAIDSSGPHVTQYF
TRBJ2-7 | TRBV28 | TRBD1 | - | TGTGCCAGCAGTGAGACAGGGCCCTACGAGCAGTACTTC | CASSETGPYEQYF
TRBJ1-5 | TRBV18 | TRBD1 | few | TGTGCCAGCTCACAGGGGGCGCCGGGCAATCAGCCCCAGCATTTT | CASSQGAPGNQPQHF
TRBJ2-3 | TRBV7-6 | - | - | TGTGCCAGCAGCATAACAGGGGAGCGGGACACAGATACGCAGTATTTT | CASSITGERDTDTQYF
TRBJ1-2 | TRBV6-1 | - | few | TGTGCCAGCAGAACGGACCCAGCCCTTGGCTACACCTTC | CASRTDPALGYTF
TRBJ2-1 | TRBV3-1 | TRBD2 | - | TGTGCCAGCAGCCAAAACCGACTAGCGGGGGGCAATGAGCAGTTCTTC | CASSQNRLAGGNEQFF
TRBJ2-3 | TRBV27 | - | - | TGTGCCAGCAGTTCCACTCGACAGACTACGCAGTATTTT | CASSSTRQTTQYF
TRBJ2-3 | TRBV10-3 | TRBD2 | many | TGTGCCACGTCCAGCGGGAGGGCGGCAGATACGCAGTATTTT | CATSSGRAADTQYF
TRBJ1-2 | TRBV3-1 | - | - | TGTGCCAGCAGCCAAGATCAGGGCCCCTATGGCTACACCTTC | CASSQDQGPYGYTF
TRBJ1-2 | TRBV4-1 | - | many | TGCGCCAGCAGCCAAGAGGGGGGGCCCAGCAACCGAGGCTATGGCTACACCTTC | CASSQEGGPSNRGYGYTF
TRBJ2-7 | TRBV28 | - | few | TGTGCCAGCAGTTCCCGGAACTACGAGCAGTACTTC | CASSSRNYEQYF
TRBJ2-7 | TRBV5-8 | - | few | TGTGCCAGCAGCTTCGGGGCGGGCCCCTCCTACGAGCAGTACTTC | CASSFGAGPSYEQYF
TRBJ1-1 | TRBV18 | - | - | TGTGCCAGCTCACCATTGAGGGGAACTGAAGCTTTCTTT | CASSPLRGTEAFF
TRBJ2-2 | TRBV30 | - | few | TGTGGGTACCTTACTAGGAACACCGGGGAGCTGTTTTTT | CGYLTRNTGELFF
TRBJ2-5 | TRBV27 | - | few | TGTGCCAGCAGTGGGACCCTCCCCGGGCAGACCCAGTACTTC | CASSGTLPGQTQYF
TRBJ1-2 | TRBV28 | - | few | TGTGCCAGCAGCACCGGCGGAGCCGGGCCTGATGGCTACACCTTC | CASSTGGAGPDGYTF
TRBJ1-5 | TRBV4-1 | - | - | TGCGCCAGCAGCCAAGACTACAGTCAGCCCCAGCATTTT | CASSQDYSQPQHF
TRBJ2-6 | TRBV27 | - | - | TGTGCCAGCAGTACGACAGCCTCTGGGGCCAACGTCCTGACTTTC | CASSTTASGANVLTF
TRBJ2-2 | TRBV11-2 | - | few | TGTGCCAGCAGCCCCCGAGGGCCTACGAACACCGGGGAGCTGTTTTTT | CASSPRGPTNTGELFF
TRBJ2-3 | TRBV20-1 | TRBD2 | - | TGCAGTGCTGGAAGTACTAGCGGCTATAGCACAGATACGCAGTATTTT | CSAGSTSGYSTDTQYF
TRBJ2-1 | TRBV10-3 | TRBD1 | - | TGTGCCATCAGTGACGTCCGGGACAGGGGTGATGAGCAGTTCTTC | CAISDVRDRGDEQFF
TRBJ1-6 | TRBV15 | TRBD1 | many | TGTGCCACCAGCAGAGATGGCAGGGGGCTCTCACCCCTCCACTTT | CATSRDGRGLSPLHF
TRBJ1-5 | TRBV5-1 | - | - | TGCGCCAGCAGCTTCTCTGGACTTTCCGATCAGCCCCAGCATTTT | CASSFSGLSDQPQHF
TRBJ2-3 | TRBV28 | TRBD2 | - | TGTGCCAGCAGTCCCTCTAGCGGGAGGCCCCACACAGATACGCAGTATTTT | CASSPSSGRPHTDTQYF
TRBJ2-3 | TRBV7-7 | - | few | TGTGCTAGCAGCGCCTCGGGGACAGATACGCAGTATTTT | CASSASGTDTQYF
TRBJ2-2 | TRBV2 | - | many | TGTGCCAGCAGTGTGGGGGGCACCGGGGAGCTGTTTTTT | CASSVGGTGELFF
TRBJ2-5 | TRBV18 | TRBD2 | - | TGTGCCAGCTCACTCCGGGAGGGGAAAGGAGAGACCCAGTACTTC | CASSLREGKGETQYF
TRBJ2-2 | TRBV29-1 | TRBD1 | - | TGCAGCGCCCTGGGACAGGGTCACGGGGAGCTGTTTTTT | CSALGQGHGELFF
TRBJ1-5 | TRBV20-1 | - | - | TGCAGTGCGCGTCGGAGGACGTCTGGCAGCAATCAGCCCCAGCATTTT | CSARRRTSGSNQPQHF
TRBJ2-1 | TRBV28 | - | - | TGTGCCAGCAGTCCCCATCCCACCAATGAGCAGTTCTTC | CASSPHPTNEQFF
TRBJ2-1 | TRBV19 | - | many | TGTGCCAGTAGTATCCCCAGGGGCCGGTCCTACAATGAGCAGTTCTTC | CASSIPRGRSYNEQFF
TRBJ2-3 | TRBV20-1 | - | many | TGCAGTGCTAGCGGGAGCGCAGATACGCAGTATTTT | CSASGSADTQYF
TRBJ2-3 | TRBV20-1 | TRBD2 | - | TGCAGTGCCCCGGAACAGCGGGAGGCCGATACGCAGTATTTT | CSAPEQREADTQYF
TRBJ1-6 | TRBV12-3/TRBV12-4 | - | few | TGTGCCAGCAGTAAGGGGGTCACCCTCCACTTT | CASSKGVTLHF
TRBJ1-1 | TRBV7-9 | TRBD1 | - | TGTGCCAGCAGCCCGGGACAGGGCATGAACACTGAAGCTTTCTTT | CASSPGQGMNTEAFF
TRBJ1-1 | TRBV15 | - | few | TGTGCCACCCGATGGGGGGGGCAGTTGAACACTGAAGCTTTCTTT | CATRWGGQLNTEAFF
TRBJ1-5 | TRBV4-2 | TRBD1 | many | TGTGCCAGCAGCCAAGAGACAGGGTCGGTCAATCAGCCCCAGCATTTT | CASSQETGSVNQPQHF
TRBJ2-1 | TRBV27 | - | few | TGTGCCAGCAGTTTAATAGGGCGGGCAGCCTACAATGAGCAGTTCTTC | CASSLIGRAAYNEQFF
TRBJ2-1 | TRBV28 | TRBD2 | - | TGTGCCAGCAGGTTTCCGGGACTAGCCCACTTTGAGCAGTTCTTC | CASRFPGLAHFEQFF
TRBJ2-4 | TRBV28 | - | - | TGTGCCAGCACTCGCCGAAACATTCAGTACTTC | CASTRRNIQYF
TRBJ2-7 | TRBV28 | - | - | TGTGCCAGCCTGGGACACCTCGGCGAGCAGTACTTC | CASLGHLGEQYF
TRBJ2-3 | TRBV18 | TRBD1 | - | TGTGCCAGCTCACCACGGACAGGGGAGGCAGATACGCAGTATTTT | CASSPRTGEADTQYF
TRBJ2-1 | TRBV11-2 | - | - | TGTGCCAGCAGTTTACGGACGAACTCCTACAATGAGCAGTTCTTC | CASSLRTNSYNEQFF
TRBJ2-7 | TRBV13 | TRBD1 | few | TGTGCCAGCAGCCCTCGACAGGGGGGCTGGCCCTACGAGCAGTACTTC | CASSPRQGGWPYEQYF
TRBJ2-3 | TRBV28 | TRBD2 | few | TGTGCCAGCAGTACGGGGGGGATCCGCACAGATACGCAGTATTTT | CASSTGGIRTDTQYF
TRBJ2-7 | TRBV20-1 | - | many | TGCAGTGCTAGAGGGGGCAGGGGAGAGGGAAACTCCTACGAGCAGTACTTC | CSARGGRGEGNSYEQYF
TRBJ2-7 | TRBV11-1 | - | - | TGTGCCAGCAGCTTAGACAGTATTTCCTACGAGCAGTACTTC | CASSLDSISYEQYF
TRBJ2-5 | TRBV12-3/TRBV12-4 | - | - | TGTGCCAGCAGTCCCCTTGGGCGAAGGTCTAGCGTCCAAGAGACCCAGTACTTC | CASSPLGRRSSVQETQYF
TRBJ1-1 | TRBV6-2/TRBV6-3 | - | many | TGTGCCAGCCGGAGGCAGATGAACACTGAAGCTTTCTTT | CASRRQMNTEAFF
TRBJ2-2 | TRBV2 | TRBD1 | few | TGTGCCAGCAGGAGACAGGGGGTGAACACCGGGGAGCTGTTTTTT | CASRRQGVNTGELFF
TRBJ2-7 | TRBV28 | - | few | TGTGCCAGCAGTTCCAGGTGGTCCGAGCAGTACTTC | CASSSRWSEQYF
TRBJ2-7 | TRBV5-1 | - | few | TGCGCCAGCAGCTTGGTCAGCGCCTACGAGCAGTACTTC | CASSLVSAYEQYF
TRBJ1-2 | TRBV18 | - | few | TGTGCCAGCTCACCGGGCGAGTCGATTTATGGCTACACCTTC | CASSPGESIYGYTF
TRBJ2-2 | TRBV28 | TRBD1 | many | TGTGCCAGCCTCACCCCTATCAAGACAGGGGCCGGGGAGCTGTTTTTT | CASLTPIKTGAGELFF
TRBJ2-1 | TRBV30 | TRBD2 | many | TGTGCCTGGAGTAGGAGCGGGAGAAATGAGCAGTTCTTC | CAWSRSGRNEQFF